The clone carrying this T cell receptor beta chain was detected many times. This entry is derived from a study of T-cell memory formation after mild COVID-19. In TCRdb, the 5' RACE reads were re-called with MiXCR into one record per CDR3 protein. The data hold over 120,000 distinct CDR3 sequences, with approximately 6% observed a single time. The CDR3 consists of 13 residues. Germline-derived CDR1 and CDR2 are SGHRS and YFSETQ. V dropped 4 bases and J dropped 6 bases, with 11 bases sitting between them. The TCR was taken from an adult woman who had mild COVID-19 (a few samples of this study predate the infection). Cell type and time point are not known. Sequenced: PBMCs or a T cell subset sorted from them (not recorded which). The chain joins TRBV5-1 to TRBJ2-1, with no clear D. The CDR3 sequence: CASSPPNPNEQFF. For the CDR3, the DNA is TGCGCCAGCAGCCCCCCCAACCCCAATGAGCAGTTCTTC.